This TCR beta chain derives from a study of cytomegalovirus exposure and HLA in healthy donors. It was with 60 Vbeta and 13 Jbeta primers that the PCR ran. The method was immunoSEQ multiplex PCR; TCRdb's version includes in-frame clones alone and lacks a portion of them. The repertoire has 100,000 to 150,000 clones, 75% to 85% of them found once; the top ten carry 11%. As to this clone: Its specificity is not known.

Findings and limits, study-wide: The study dropped some indistinguishable V segments, TRBV6-2 and TRBV6-3 among them. Rarity characterized most TCR sequences, yet some public TCRs appeared in many donors. An analysis done earlier found most TCR beta V segments productive about 90% or about 30% of the time. Per published reports, the classifier diagnosed cytomegalovirus status with high specificity and sensitivity.

The CDR3 is 13 residues long. Germline lookup yields CDR1 GTSNPN and CDR2 SVGIG (reference sequence). Losses at the gene ends were 5 bases for V and 8 bases for J; bases not matched to a gene: 6. Sequenced material: PBMCs. This TCR was sampled from a male donor in good health and CMV-seropositive. The genes are TRBV30 and TRBJ1-5; 10 bases map to TRBD1. The DNA for the CDR3 is TGTGCCTGGGGACAGGGGGATATTGAGCCCCAGCATTTT. Translating gives CAWGQGDIEPQHF.